Below, 29 T cell receptor beta chains from the same sample are listed, as sequenced in a study of blood T cells in healthy people across ages. Primers used in a second PCR of about 7 to 12 cycles were a sample-barcoded 5' primer and a J-beta primer mix. MiXCR, applied by TCRdb to the 5' RACE reads, yields one record per CDR3 protein. The sample yields 700,000 to 850,000 distinct CDR3 sequences, 50% to 65% seen once. Sequencing was carried out using blood. These receptors originate from an elderly man in good health.

The chain recombines TRBV6-1 with TRBJ1-5; 10 nucleotides line up with TRBD1. The CDR3 sequence is 18 residues long. Trimming cost V 5 bases and J 0 bases; bases outside gene matches: 10. CDR1 and CDR2 (germline): MNHNS, SASEGT. For the CDR3, the DNA is TGTGCCAGCAGTCCCGACAGGGGGCCCCATCTTAGCAATCAGCCCCAGCATTTT. This codes for CASSPDRGPHLSNQPQHF.

The rearrangement uses TRBV3-1 and TRBJ1-2; D may be TRBD1 (6 bases). Per germline, CDR1 LGHDT and CDR2 YNNKEL (reference sequence). The V and J ends lost 4 bases and 7 bases respectively, with 13 bases between them. This CDR3 comprises 13 residues. CDR3 amino acids: CASSLWTVAGYTF. The CDR3 DNA sequence: TGTGCCAGCAGCCTCTGGACAGTTGCTGGCTACACCTTC.

The chain uses TRBV6-6 and TRBJ2-4; maybe TRBD2 (5 bases). The J call is doubtful: the DNA matches TRBJ2-7 better. This CDR3 is 15 amino acids long. Germline CDR1 reads MNHNY; CDR2 reads SVGAGI (reference sequence). CDR3 loop: CASTLRRQPPYEQYF. The CDR3 DNA follows: TGTGCCAGCACCCTCAGGAGGCAGCCACCCTACGAGCAGTACTTC.

A few counts support this clonotype. The chain is built from TRBV5-4 and TRBJ2-3; perhaps TRBD2 as D (6 bases). V was shortened by 5 bases and J by 4 bases, with 17 bases between the two germline ends. The CDR3 is 15 amino acids. CDR1 and CDR2 (germline): SGHNT, YYREEE (reference sequence). CDR3 DNA: TGTGCCAGCAGTTGGGGCATGGCGGGATCAGATACGCAGTATTTT. The encoded protein is CASSWGMAGSDTQYF.

V gene TRBV5-4 combines with J gene TRBJ2-1; 7 positions match TRBD2. With V trimmed by 2 bases and J by 6 bases, 5 bases remained unmatched. CDR3 length equals 14 residues. Germline V gene lookup returns CDR1 SGHNT and CDR2 YYREEE (reference sequence). CDR3 nucleotide sequence: TGTGCCAGCAGCTTTGATCCTAGCGGCAATGAGCAGTTCTTC. Its translation: CASSFDPSGNEQFF.

The chain links TRBV5-1 to TRBJ1-5; 9 bases map to TRBD1. This CDR3 contains 15 residues. The junction had 5 bases not matched to a gene; V was cut back by 3 bases and J by 4 bases. Germline V gene sequence: CDR1 SGHRS, CDR2 YFSETQ. This CDR3 is CASSWGQGFNQPQHF. The CDR3 bases are TGCGCCAGCAGCTGGGGACAGGGCTTTAATCAGCCCCAGCATTTT. Based on the CDR3 plus reference TRBV5-1 and TRBJ1-5, the full variable domain is KAGVTQTPRYLIKTRGQQVTLSCSPISGHRSVSWYQQTPGQGLQFLFEYFSETQRNKGNFPGRFSGRQFSNSRSEMNVSTLELGDSALYLCASSWGQGFNQPQHFGDGTRLSIL.

The rearrangement links TRBV6-1 to TRBJ2-7; 12 nucleotides match TRBD2. CDR3 length equals 16 residues. Germline V gene lookup returns CDR1 MNHNS and CDR2 SASEGT. V gave up 2 bases and J gave up 7 bases; unmatched junction bases: 9. CDR3 residues: CASSERVTSGSHEQYF. Here the CDR3 DNA reads TGTGCCAGCAGTGAACGAGTGACTAGCGGGAGCCATGAGCAGTACTTC.

The chain recombines TRBV28 with TRBJ2-7; D possibly corresponds to TRBD2 (7 bases). The CDR3 runs 15 residues. Trimming took off 7 bases at V and 2 bases at J, with 18 bases between the two ends. CDR1 and CDR2 from the germline V gene are MDHEN and SYDVKM. CDR3 nucleotide sequence: TGTGCCAGCATCTCGGTGGGAGGGGGGGCCTACGAGCAGTACTTC. Amino acids: CASISVGGGAYEQYF.

The chain is built from TRBV6-1 and TRBJ2-7, with TRBD1 matching 8 bases. The germline CDR1 and CDR2 sequences are MNHNS and SASEGT. J was trimmed by 3 bases and V by 0 bases; bases with no gene match: 7. The CDR3 spans 16 residues. The CDR3 is CASSEAHGQGVYEQYF. CDR3 sequence (DNA): TGTGCCAGCAGTGAAGCGCACGGACAGGGCGTCTACGAGCAGTACTTC.

Of note for this clonotype: The junction differs from germline at one of its ends, possibly a read error. The chain combines TRBV29-1 with TRBJ1-1; D unclear. The germline V gene has CDR1 SQVTM and CDR2 ANQGSEA. This CDR3 has 13 amino acids. CDR3 residues: CSACPAGRTETFF. Written as DNA, the CDR3 is TGCAGCGCCTGTCCGGCCGGGCGGACTGAAACTTTCTTT.

The DNA of the CDR3 is TGCGCCAGCAGCTTGGGGACTAGTCAGAAGGAGACCCAGTACTTC. It encodes CASSLGTSQKETQYF. V gene TRBV5-1 combines with J gene TRBJ2-5, with 7 nucleotides matching TRBD2. The J segment lost 5 bases and the V segment lost 0 bases, leaving 7 bases of the junction unmatched. CDR3 length: 15 amino acids. In germline, CDR1 is SGHRS, CDR2 YFSETQ.

The chain links TRBV12-5 to TRBJ2-7; 8 bases map to TRBD1. Germline V gives CDR1 LGHNT, CDR2 FRNRAP. The CDR3 runs to 15 residues. V was clipped by 5 bases and J by 1 base; unmatched bases: 7. The CDR3 spells CASGIPTGESYEQYF. The CDR3 coding sequence is TGTGCTAGTGGTATTCCGACAGGGGAGTCCTACGAGCAGTACTTC.

This clonotype was counted only a few times. The rearrangement uses TRBV6-5 and TRBJ2-7; the match to TRBD2 covers 10 bases. CDR3 size: 16 residues. The germline V gene encodes CDR1 MNHEY and CDR2 SVGAGI. J lost 10 bases, V lost 1 base, and 13 bases had no gene match. The CDR3 is CASSYFPAGGRETQYF. CDR3 coding DNA: TGTGCCAGCAGTTACTTTCCAGCGGGAGGGAGGGAGACTCAGTACTTC.

The chain links TRBV20-1 to TRBJ2-5, with D possibly TRBD1 on 5 matching bases. Germline loops: CDR1 DFQATT, CDR2 SNEGSKA (reference sequence). Trimming took off 8 bases at V and 12 bases at J, with 16 bases between the two ends. This CDR3 comprises 10 residues. CDR3 nucleotides: TGCAGTTTGGGGCGTCCCGTGGAGTACTTC. Translating it yields CSLGRPVEYF.

J is TRBJ1-6 and V is TRBV27, with a weak D call TRBD1 (5 bases). Germline V gene sequence: CDR1 MNHEY, CDR2 SMNVEV (reference sequence). The CDR3 runs to 15 residues. Trimming cost V 2 bases and J 5 bases, with 10 bases left between them. In nucleotides, the CDR3 is TGTGCCAGCAGTTTAAAGACAGATAATAATTCACCCCTCCACTTT. Translation gives CASSLKTDNNSPLHF.

The rearrangement links TRBV29-1 to TRBJ2-1; TRBD1 matches 11 bases. Germline V gene data show CDR1 as SQVTM and CDR2 as ANQGSEA. The length of the CDR3 is 15 residues. V gave up 6 bases and J gave up 8 bases; unmatched junction bases: 12. The chain's CDR3 is CSVATGTGGNYEQFF. The CDR3 DNA reads as TGCAGCGTCGCAACCGGGACAGGGGGGAATTATGAGCAGTTCTTC.

The chain joins TRBV20-1 to TRBJ2-4; D is undetermined. The CDR3 length is 13 residues. The germline gives CDR1 DFQATT, CDR2 SNEGSKA (reference sequence). Trimming removed 0 bases from V and 1 base from J, with 4 bases in between. In DNA form, the CDR3 reads TGCAGTGCTAGAGATTTCGCCAAAAACATTCAGTACTTC. This codes for CSARDFAKNIQYF.

The gene calls are TRBV27 and TRBJ2-7, with 9 bases that match TRBD2. The germline gives CDR1 MNHEY, CDR2 SMNVEV (reference sequence). The V and J ends lost 6 bases and 4 bases, in that order; junction bases with no gene match: 13. CDR3 length: 16 amino acids. The CDR3: CASSERHTSGPYEQYF. CDR3 sequence (DNA): TGTGCCAGCAGCGAAAGGCACACTAGCGGGCCGTACGAGCAGTACTTC.

The gene calls are TRBV3-1 and TRBJ2-1; D assignment may be TRBD1 or TRBD2 (5 bases each). Germline CDR1 is LGHDT and CDR2 is YNNKEL (reference sequence). The CDR3 has 14 residues. The V gene lost 4 bases and the J gene lost 10 bases, with 17 bases spanning the gap. CDR3 sequence reads: CASSRGDVAYEQFF. The CDR3 bases are TGTGCCAGCAGCCGAGGGGACGTCGCCTACGAGCAGTTCTTC.

The chain employs TRBV12-3 or TRBV12-4 and TRBJ2-1, with D perhaps matching TRBD2 (5 bases). The length of the CDR3 is 15 residues. Trimming pared 9 bases from V and 5 bases from J, leaving 20 bases between. Here the CDR3 DNA reads TGTGCCAGTTCGGGGAAAGCAGGCCTTGACAATGAGCAGTTCTTC. It yields the protein CASSGKAGLDNEQFF.

This clonotype was recorded a few times. The chain recombines TRBV24-1 with TRBJ2-3, with D possibly matching TRBD2 (5 bases). Trimming shortened V by 3 bases and J by 4 bases, and 19 bases separated the two germline ends. The CDR3 consists of 17 residues. Germline V gene data show CDR1 as KGHDR and CDR2 as SFDVKD. CDR3: CATSDPLHLSGADTQYF. CDR3 DNA: TGTGCCACCAGTGATCCCCTCCACCTTTCCGGGGCAGATACGCAGTATTTT.

The chain uses TRBV3-1 and TRBJ2-4; perhaps D is TRBD1 or TRBD2 (6 bases each). The end of the DNA aligns better with TRBJ2-5, so the J call may be wrong. The V gene's germline CDR1 is LGHDT and CDR2 YNNKEL (reference sequence). The CDR3 length is 14 residues. Here the CDR3 DNA reads TGTGCCAGCAGCCGAGGGGGGCAGAAAGAGACCCAGTACTTC. It encodes CASSRGGQKETQYF.

The gene calls are TRBV20-1 and TRBJ2-5; TRBD2 aligns across 11 bases. The CDR3 runs to 19 residues. Per the germline V gene, CDR1 is DFQATT and CDR2 is SNEGSKA (reference sequence). Trimming took 0 bases from V and 11 from J; bases not matched to a gene: 23. CDR3 protein: CSARDLQRTGLAVYTEQYF. For the CDR3, the DNA is TGCAGTGCTAGAGATTTACAGAGAACGGGACTAGCGGTTTATACAGAGCAGTACTTC.

The CDR3 DNA is TGTGCCAGCAGTTACAGCGGACTAATCTACAATGAGCAGTTCTTC. It translates to CASSYSGLIYNEQFF. The chain carries TRBV6-5 and TRBJ2-1; a possible D gene is TRBD2 (6 bases). The V and J ends lost 2 bases and 3 bases respectively, with 11 bases between them. Germline V CDR1 and CDR2: MNHEY, SVGAGI. This CDR3 has 15 amino acids.

V gene TRBV20-1 combines with J gene TRBJ2-1; TRBD2 matches 11 bases. The CDR3 spans 14 residues. The trim removed 6 bases at V and 6 bases at J, leaving 7 bases unmatched. Germline lookup yields CDR1 DFQATT and CDR2 SNEGSKA (reference sequence). CDR3 sequence: CSATRLAGRNEQFF. CDR3 nucleotide sequence: TGCAGTGCGACCCGACTAGCGGGACGCAATGAGCAGTTCTTC.

This clonotype has a handful of counts. In nucleotides, the CDR3 is TGCAGTGCTAGAGTAGCGGGCCAACCCTACGAGCAGTACTTC. Its protein is CSARVAGQPYEQYF. This rearrangement joins TRBV20-1 to TRBJ2-4, with 7 nucleotides matching TRBD2. The J call is in doubt because the DNA end fits TRBJ2-7 better. Per the germline V gene, CDR1 is DFQATT and CDR2 is SNEGSKA (reference sequence). The CDR3 extends over 14 amino acids.

The J gene is TRBJ1-6, the V gene TRBV27; 9 bases line up with TRBD1. The CDR3 is 16 residues long. J lost 4 bases, V lost 5 bases, and 6 bases had no gene match. CDR1 and CDR2 (germline): MNHEY, SMNVEV (reference sequence). The CDR3 loop reads CASSRDRAPYNSPLHF. The DNA for the CDR3 is TGTGCCAGCAGTCGGGACAGGGCGCCGTATAATTCACCCCTCCACTTT.

This clonotype was seen only once. As DNA, the CDR3 is TGTGCCAGCAGTGTCGGCATAGCGGGACATGGGGATGAGCAGTTCTTC. It encodes CASSVGIAGHGDEQFF. The chain couples TRBV2 to TRBJ2-1; TRBD2 matches 8 bases. The CDR3 loop spans 16 amino acids. Germline CDR1 SNHLY, CDR2 FYNNEI. V lost 4 bases and J lost 8; bases outside the gene matches: 13.

This clonotype was counted at least ten times. The rearrangement uses TRBV12-3 or TRBV12-4 and TRBJ2-3; TRBD2 matches at 14 bases. CDR3 size: 15 residues. J gave up 14 bases and V 4 bases, and 11 bases lay outside the gene matches. The CDR3 bases are TGTGCCAGCAGTTCCCCCGGGACTAGCGGGAGACCCGCGTATTTT. Encoded protein: CASSSPGTSGRPAYF.